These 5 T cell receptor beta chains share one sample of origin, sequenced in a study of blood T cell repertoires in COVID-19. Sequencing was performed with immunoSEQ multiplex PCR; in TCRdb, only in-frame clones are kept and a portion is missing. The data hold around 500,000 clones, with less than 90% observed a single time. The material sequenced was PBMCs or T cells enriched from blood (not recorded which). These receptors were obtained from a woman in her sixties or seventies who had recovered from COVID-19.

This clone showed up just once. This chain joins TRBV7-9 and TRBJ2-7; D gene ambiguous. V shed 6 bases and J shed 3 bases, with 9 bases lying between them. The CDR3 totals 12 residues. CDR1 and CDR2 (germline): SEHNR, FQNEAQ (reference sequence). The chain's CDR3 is CASRQDIYEQYF. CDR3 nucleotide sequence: TGTGCCAGCAGGCAAGACATCTACGAGCAGTACTTC.

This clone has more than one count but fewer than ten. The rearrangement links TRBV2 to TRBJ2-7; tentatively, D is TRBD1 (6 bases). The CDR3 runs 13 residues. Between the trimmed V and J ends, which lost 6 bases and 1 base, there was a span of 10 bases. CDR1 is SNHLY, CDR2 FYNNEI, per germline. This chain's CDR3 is CASRADSSYEQYF. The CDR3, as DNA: TGTGCCAGCAGAGCGGACAGTTCCTACGAGCAGTACTTC.

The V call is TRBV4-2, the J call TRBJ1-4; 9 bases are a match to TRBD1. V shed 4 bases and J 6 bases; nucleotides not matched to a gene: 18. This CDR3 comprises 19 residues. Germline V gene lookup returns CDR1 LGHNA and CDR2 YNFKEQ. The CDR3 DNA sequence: TGTGCCAGCAGCCCTTTAGGGACAGGGAACCTCAAATGGGATGAAAAACTGTTTTTT. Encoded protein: CASSPLGTGNLKWDEKLFF.

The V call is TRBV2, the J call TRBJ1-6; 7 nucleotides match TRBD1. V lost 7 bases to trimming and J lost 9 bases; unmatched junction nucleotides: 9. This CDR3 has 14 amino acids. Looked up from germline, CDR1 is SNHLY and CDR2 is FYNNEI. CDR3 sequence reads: CASTEQGFASPLHF. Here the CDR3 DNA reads TGTGCCAGCACCGAACAGGGGTTCGCTTCACCCCTCCACTTT.

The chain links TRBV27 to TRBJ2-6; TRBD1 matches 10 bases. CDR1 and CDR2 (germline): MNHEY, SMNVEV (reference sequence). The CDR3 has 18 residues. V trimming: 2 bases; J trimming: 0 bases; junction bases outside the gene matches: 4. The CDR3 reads CASSLRTGGNSGANVLTF. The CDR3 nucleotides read TGTGCCAGCAGTTTAAGGACAGGGGGAAACTCTGGGGCCAACGTCCTGACTTTC.